The 15 T cell receptor beta chains below all came from one sample that was sequenced in a study of monozygotic twins with cystic fibrosis. The method was immunoSEQ multiplex PCR; TCRdb's version includes in-frame clones alone and lacks a portion of them. The table includes approximately 27,000 clones, about nine tenths detected once. Sequencing was carried out using blood. Receptors were obtained from a girl aged 2 to 9 with cystic fibrosis.

V is TRBV27 and J is TRBJ2-3; D uncertain. The V gene lost 5 bases and the J gene lost 2 bases, with 14 bases spanning the gap. Germline assignment: CDR1 MNHEY and CDR2 SMNVEV (reference sequence). The CDR3 has 15 amino acids. CDR3 in DNA: TGTGCCAGCAGTAGATTGGTACCTTTCACAGATACGCAGTATTTT. It encodes CASSRLVPFTDTQYF.

The sample holds one count of this clone. This chain uses TRBV7-8 with TRBJ2-5, with 7 nucleotides matching TRBD2. V lost 1 base and J lost 7; bases outside the gene matches: 18. Per the germline V gene, CDR1 is SGHVS and CDR2 is FQNEAQ. This CDR3 region has 18 residues. The CDR3 DNA sequence: TGTGCCAGCAGCTTAGGGGGGGGAACGGGACTCAGCTACGGGACCCAGTACTTC. Protein product: CASSLGGGTGLSYGTQYF.

The gene calls are TRBV27 and TRBJ2-5; either TRBD1 or TRBD2 may fit D (5 bases each). The CDR3 is made up of 16 amino acids. Per germline, CDR1 MNHEY and CDR2 SMNVEV (reference sequence). V shed 5 bases and J shed 5 bases, with 21 bases lying between them. The CDR3 DNA reads as TGTGCCAGCAGTCCCCTCGCAGTAGGGGAGATCGAGACCCAGTACTTC. This encodes CASSPLAVGEIETQYF.

This clone has a handful of counts. This rearrangement joins TRBV6-5 to TRBJ2-7; 8 positions match TRBD1. This CDR3 contains 13 residues. The V gene's germline CDR1 is MNHEY and CDR2 SVGAGI. V was clipped by 6 bases and J by 2 bases; unmatched bases: 3. The CDR3 nucleotides read TGTGCCAGCAGGGGGACAGGTCCCTACGAGCAGTACTTC. It encodes CASRGTGPYEQYF.

The chain links TRBV30 to TRBJ1-4, with a tentative D call TRBD1 (5 bases). The CDR3 covers 14 residues. CDR1 and CDR2 from the germline V gene are GTSNPN and SVGIG (reference sequence). Trimming took 2 bases from V and 8 from J, leaving 15 bases between them. This CDR3 reads CAWSFGQGWEKLFF. Written as DNA, the CDR3 is TGTGCCTGGAGTTTCGGGCAGGGATGGGAAAAACTGTTTTTT.

The chain joins TRBV5-6 to TRBJ2-3; TRBD1 is a possible D gene (5 bases). V lost 4 bases to trimming and J lost 1 base, with 13 bases between them. CDR1 is SGHDT and CDR2 is YYEEEE in the germline V gene. This CDR3 has 15 amino acids. CDR3 sequence: CASSPKGRRTDTQYF. In DNA form, the CDR3 reads TGTGCCAGCAGCCCAAAGGGGCGGCGCACAGATACGCAGTATTTT.

The chain uses TRBV2 and TRBJ1-4; D is ambiguous. V dropped 4 bases and J dropped 11 bases, with 11 bases sitting between them. The CDR3 is made up of 12 amino acids. Germline values: CDR1 SNHLY, CDR2 FYNNEI. The CDR3 DNA reads as TGTGCCAGCAGTGTCCGTATTGAGAAACTGTTTTTT. It encodes CASSVRIEKLFF.

This clone was detected a few times. The chain is built from TRBV7-8 and TRBJ1-6, with D tentatively TRBD1 (6 bases). This CDR3 spans 18 amino acids. Germline V lookup: CDR1 SGHVS, CDR2 FQNEAQ. V lost 6 bases and J lost 9, with 27 bases in between. This CDR3 reads CASRRQIITGNLGSPLHF. CDR3 DNA sequence: TGTGCCAGCAGGAGACAGATAATCACAGGGAACCTAGGTTCACCCCTCCACTTT.

The chain joins TRBV5-6 to TRBJ2-7; 9 nucleotides align to TRBD2. The CDR3 covers 15 residues. The junction had 4 bases not matched to a gene; V was cut back by 1 base and J by 2 bases. CDR1 is SGHDT and CDR2 is YYEEEE in the germline V gene. The CDR3 loop reads CASSLSLAGTYEQYF. CDR3 in DNA: TGTGCCAGCAGCTTGTCCCTAGCGGGGACCTACGAGCAGTACTTC.

The chain combines TRBV5-1 with TRBJ1-2; possibly TRBD1 for D (6 bases). Germline assignment: CDR1 SGHRS and CDR2 YFSETQ. This CDR3 has 13 residues. V gave up 4 bases and J gave up 8 bases, with 15 bases separating them. The CDR3 DNA reads as TGCGCCAGCAGCGGTGACGAGGGGGGAGGCTACACCTTC. It encodes CASSGDEGGGYTF.

This clone was recorded only once. The V call is TRBV2, the J call TRBJ1-2, with 10 bases matching TRBD1. The trim removed 2 bases at V and 4 bases at J, leaving 7 bases unmatched. The CDR3 runs 16 residues. Germline V gives CDR1 SNHLY, CDR2 FYNNEI. CDR3 amino acids: CASSEYGTGEGYGYTF. The DNA for the CDR3 is TGTGCCAGCAGTGAATACGGGACAGGGGAAGGCTATGGCTACACCTTC.

This clone is a singleton in its sample. The chain joins TRBV18 to TRBJ2-7; perhaps D is TRBD1 or TRBD2 (5 bases each). CDR3 size: 14 residues. Between the trimmed V and J ends, which lost 2 bases and 3 bases, there was a span of 11 bases. CDR1 is KGHSH, CDR2 LQKENI, per germline. In DNA, the CDR3 is TGTGCCAGCTCACCAGGGGTTGGGGGCTACGAGCAGTACTTC. Amino acids: CASSPGVGGYEQYF.

The V and J genes are TRBV5-1 and TRBJ2-3; TRBD2 matches at 8 bases. V was clipped by 4 bases and J by 4 bases; unmatched bases: 11. Germline lookup yields CDR1 SGHRS and CDR2 YFSETQ. The CDR3 is 16 residues long. CDR3 amino acids: CASSARGRGAADTQYF. The CDR3 DNA reads as TGCGCCAGCAGCGCCCGGGGGCGGGGGGCGGCAGATACGCAGTATTTT.

This chain uses TRBV19 with TRBJ1-1, with D maybe TRBD1 (5 bases). V was trimmed by 4 bases and J by 8 bases, leaving 17 bases between them. In germline, CDR1 is LNHDA, CDR2 SQIVND (reference sequence). The CDR3 covers 14 residues. CDR3: CASSTPQRQTEAFF. CDR3 DNA sequence: TGTGCCAGTAGTACGCCCCAGAGACAGACCGAAGCTTTCTTT.

This chain joins TRBV5-6 and TRBJ2-1; TRBD2 agrees at 8 bases. The V gene's germline CDR1 is SGHDT and CDR2 YYEEEE. V lost 3 bases, J lost 4 bases, and 3 bases stayed unmatched. The CDR3 runs to 14 residues. In DNA form, the CDR3 reads TGTGCCAGCAGCTACGGACTAGCTTACAATGAGCAGTTCTTC. Translating it yields CASSYGLAYNEQFF. Variable domain in full (rest from reference TRBV5-6 and TRBJ2-1): DAGVTQSPTHLIKTRGQQVTLRCSPKSGHDTVSWYQQALGQGPQFIFQYYEEEERQRGNFPDRFSGHQFPNYSSELNVNALLLGDSALYLCASSYGLAYNEQFFGPGTRLTVL.